The present TCR beta chain was sequenced within a study of cytomegalovirus exposure and HLA in healthy donors. Study at large: The approximately 110 validation repertoires used a platform that matched the one used for the 550 to 800 first-cohort repertoires, as a later analysis reported.

The ends were cut back, 6 bases at V and 10 bases at J, with 10 bases in the middle. The germline CDR1 and CDR2 sequences are SGHTA and FQGNSA. The CDR3 extends over 12 amino acids. Only in-frame clones appear in the TCRdb table, and some are missing; sequencing was by immunoSEQ multiplex PCR. The sample has 120,000 or so clones, approximately 90% seen once; the top ten hold about 1.9%. The sample was PBMCs. The chain couples TRBV7-2 to TRBJ1-6; possibly TRBD1 for D (5 bases). The receptor's source is a young woman in good health and CMV-seronegative. CDR3 region: CASRNPGSPLHF. The CDR3 nucleotides are TGTGCCAGCAGAAACCCAGGGTCACCCCTCCACTTT. Full variable domain (missing parts from reference TRBV7-2 and TRBJ1-6): GAGVSQSPSNKVTEKGKDVELRCDPISGHTALYWYRQSLGQGLEFLIYFQGNSAPDKSGLPSDRFSAERTGGSVSTLTIQRTQQEDSAVYLCASRNPGSPLHFGNGTRLTVT.